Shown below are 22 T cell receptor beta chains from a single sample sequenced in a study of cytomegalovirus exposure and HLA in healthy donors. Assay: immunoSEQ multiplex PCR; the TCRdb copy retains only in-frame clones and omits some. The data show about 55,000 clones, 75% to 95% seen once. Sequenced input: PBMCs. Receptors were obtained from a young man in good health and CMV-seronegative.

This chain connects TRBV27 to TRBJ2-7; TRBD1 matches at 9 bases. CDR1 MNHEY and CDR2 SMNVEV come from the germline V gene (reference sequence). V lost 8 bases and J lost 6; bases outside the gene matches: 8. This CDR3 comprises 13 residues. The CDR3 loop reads CASARTGVGEQYF. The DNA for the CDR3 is TGTGCCAGCGCCAGGACAGGGGTAGGCGAGCAGTACTTC.

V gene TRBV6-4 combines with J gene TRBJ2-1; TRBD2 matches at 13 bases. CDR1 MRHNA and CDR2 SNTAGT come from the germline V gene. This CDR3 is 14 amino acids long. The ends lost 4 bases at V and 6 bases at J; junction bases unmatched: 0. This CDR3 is CASSGTSGSNEQFF. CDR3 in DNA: TGTGCCAGCAGTGGGACTAGCGGGAGCAATGAGCAGTTCTTC.

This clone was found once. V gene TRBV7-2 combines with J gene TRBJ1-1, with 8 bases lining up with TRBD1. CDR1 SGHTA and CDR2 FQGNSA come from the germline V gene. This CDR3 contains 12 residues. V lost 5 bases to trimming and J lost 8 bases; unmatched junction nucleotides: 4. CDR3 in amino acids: CASSPRQGEAFF. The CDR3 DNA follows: TGTGCCAGCAGCCCCCGACAGGGGGAAGCTTTCTTT.

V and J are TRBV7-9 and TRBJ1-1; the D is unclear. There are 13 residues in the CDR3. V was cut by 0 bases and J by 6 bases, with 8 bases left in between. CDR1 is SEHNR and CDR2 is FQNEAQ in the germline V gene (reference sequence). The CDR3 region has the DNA TGTGCCAGCAGCTTAGCGCGTCTTGCTGAAGCTTTCTTT. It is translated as CASSLARLAEAFF.

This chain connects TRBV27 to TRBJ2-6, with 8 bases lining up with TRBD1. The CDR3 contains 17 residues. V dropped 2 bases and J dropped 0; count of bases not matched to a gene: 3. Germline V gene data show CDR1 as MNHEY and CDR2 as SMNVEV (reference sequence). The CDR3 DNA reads TGTGCCAGCAGTTTACGGGACAGGAACTCTGGGGCCAACGTCCTGACTTTC. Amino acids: CASSLRDRNSGANVLTF.

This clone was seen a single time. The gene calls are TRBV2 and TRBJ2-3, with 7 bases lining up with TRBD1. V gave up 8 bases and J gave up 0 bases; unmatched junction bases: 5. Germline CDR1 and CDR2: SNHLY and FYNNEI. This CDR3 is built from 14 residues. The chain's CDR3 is CASRGQVSTDTQYF. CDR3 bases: TGTGCCAGCCGAGGACAGGTTAGCACAGATACGCAGTATTTT.

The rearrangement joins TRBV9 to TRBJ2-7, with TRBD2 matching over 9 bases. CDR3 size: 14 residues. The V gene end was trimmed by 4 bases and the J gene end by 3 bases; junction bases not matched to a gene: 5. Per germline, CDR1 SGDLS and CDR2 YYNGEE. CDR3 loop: CASSPSGMDYEQYF. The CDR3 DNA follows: TGTGCCAGCAGCCCTAGCGGGATGGACTACGAGCAGTACTTC.

The CDR3 reads CASSSHRERDYEQYF. DNA of the CDR3: TGTGCCAGCAGCTCCCACAGGGAACGCGACTACGAGCAGTACTTC. The chain employs TRBV5-5 and TRBJ2-7; perhaps TRBD1 as D (6 bases). This CDR3 spans 15 amino acids. Germline-derived CDR1 and CDR2 are SGHKS and YYEKEE (reference sequence). The V end was cut by 3 bases, the J end by 3 bases, with 16 bases between.

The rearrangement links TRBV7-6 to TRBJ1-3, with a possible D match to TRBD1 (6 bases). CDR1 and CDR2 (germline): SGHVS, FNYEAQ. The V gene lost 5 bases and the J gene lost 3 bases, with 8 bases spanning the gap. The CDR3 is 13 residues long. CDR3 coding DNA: TGTGCCAGCAGCCCGACAGGTGGAAACACCATATATTTT. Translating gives CASSPTGGNTIYF.

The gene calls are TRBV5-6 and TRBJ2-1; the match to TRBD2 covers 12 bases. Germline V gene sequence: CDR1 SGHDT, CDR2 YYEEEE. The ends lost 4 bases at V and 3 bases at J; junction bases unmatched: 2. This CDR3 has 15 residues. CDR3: CASSRGLAGYNEQFF. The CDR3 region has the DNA TGTGCCAGCAGCAGGGGACTAGCGGGCTACAATGAGCAGTTCTTC.

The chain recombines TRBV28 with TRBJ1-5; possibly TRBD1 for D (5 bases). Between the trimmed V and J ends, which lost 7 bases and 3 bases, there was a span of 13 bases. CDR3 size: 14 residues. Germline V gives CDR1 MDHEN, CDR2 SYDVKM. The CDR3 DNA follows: TGTGCCAGCAAGTACGGGACTATCAATCAGCCCCAGCATTTT. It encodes CASKYGTINQPQHF.

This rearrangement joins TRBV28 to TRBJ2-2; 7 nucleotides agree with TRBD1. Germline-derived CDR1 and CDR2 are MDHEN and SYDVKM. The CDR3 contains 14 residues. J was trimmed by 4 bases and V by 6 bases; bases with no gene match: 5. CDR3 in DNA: TGTGCCAGCAGGACAGGGAGTGCCACCGGGGAGCTGTTTTTT. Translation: CASRTGSATGELFF.

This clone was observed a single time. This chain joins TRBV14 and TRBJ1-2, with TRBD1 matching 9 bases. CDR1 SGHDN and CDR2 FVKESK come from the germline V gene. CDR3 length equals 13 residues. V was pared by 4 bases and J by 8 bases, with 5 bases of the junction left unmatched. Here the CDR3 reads CASSRDRVHGYTF. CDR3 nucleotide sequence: TGTGCCAGCAGCCGGGACAGGGTTCACGGCTACACCTTC.

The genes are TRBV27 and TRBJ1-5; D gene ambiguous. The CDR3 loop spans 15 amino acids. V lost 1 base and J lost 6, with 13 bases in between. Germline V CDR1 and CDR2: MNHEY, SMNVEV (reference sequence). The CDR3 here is CASSLLGNLAQPQHF. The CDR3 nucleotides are TGTGCCAGCAGTTTATTGGGCAATCTCGCTCAGCCCCAGCATTTT.

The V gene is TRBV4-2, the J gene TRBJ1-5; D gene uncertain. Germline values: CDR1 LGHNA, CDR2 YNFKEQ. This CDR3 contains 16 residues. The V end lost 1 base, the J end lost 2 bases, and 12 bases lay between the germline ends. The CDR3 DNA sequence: TGTGCCAGCAGCCAAGCCACGTCGGCGGGCAATCAGCCCCAGCATTTT. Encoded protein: CASSQATSAGNQPQHF.

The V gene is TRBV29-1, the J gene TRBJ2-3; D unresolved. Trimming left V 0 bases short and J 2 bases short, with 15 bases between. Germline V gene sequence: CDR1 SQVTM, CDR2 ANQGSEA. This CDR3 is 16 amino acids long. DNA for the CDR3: TGCAGCGTTGAAGATGCGGCAGAAGCTAACACAGATACGCAGTATTTT. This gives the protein CSVEDAAEANTDTQYF.

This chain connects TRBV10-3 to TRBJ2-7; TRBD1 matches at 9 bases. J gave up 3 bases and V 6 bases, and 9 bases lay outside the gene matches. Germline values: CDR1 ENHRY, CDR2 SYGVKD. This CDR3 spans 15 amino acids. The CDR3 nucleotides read TGTGCCATCAGCGGCCGGGACAGGGACCTCTACGAGCAGTACTTC. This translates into CAISGRDRDLYEQYF.

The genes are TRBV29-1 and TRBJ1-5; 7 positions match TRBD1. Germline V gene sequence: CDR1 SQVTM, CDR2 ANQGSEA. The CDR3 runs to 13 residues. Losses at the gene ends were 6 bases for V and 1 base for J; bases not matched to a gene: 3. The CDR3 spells CSVMTGSNQPQHF. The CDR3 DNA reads TGCAGCGTCATGACAGGGAGCAATCAGCCCCAGCATTTT.

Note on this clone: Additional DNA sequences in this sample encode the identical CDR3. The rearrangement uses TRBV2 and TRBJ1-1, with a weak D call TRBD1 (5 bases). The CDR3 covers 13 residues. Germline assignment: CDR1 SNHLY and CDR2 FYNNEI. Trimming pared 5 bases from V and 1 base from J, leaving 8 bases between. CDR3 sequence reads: CASSRGENTEAFF. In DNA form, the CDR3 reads TGTGCCAGCAGTCGGGGGGAGAACACTGAAGCTTTCTTT.

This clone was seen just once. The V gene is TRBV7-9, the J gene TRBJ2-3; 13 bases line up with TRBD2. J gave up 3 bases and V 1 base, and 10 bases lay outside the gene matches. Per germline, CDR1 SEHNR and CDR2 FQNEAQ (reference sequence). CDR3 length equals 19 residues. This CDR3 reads CASSLEYGLAGEETDTQYF. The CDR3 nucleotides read TGTGCCAGCAGCTTAGAGTACGGACTAGCGGGAGAAGAGACAGATACGCAGTATTTT.

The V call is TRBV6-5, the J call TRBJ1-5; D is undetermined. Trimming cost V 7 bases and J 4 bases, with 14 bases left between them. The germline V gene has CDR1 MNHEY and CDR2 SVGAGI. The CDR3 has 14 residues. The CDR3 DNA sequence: TGTGCCAGCACCAACCTAGGAGCGAATCAGCCCCAGCATTTT. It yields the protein CASTNLGANQPQHF.

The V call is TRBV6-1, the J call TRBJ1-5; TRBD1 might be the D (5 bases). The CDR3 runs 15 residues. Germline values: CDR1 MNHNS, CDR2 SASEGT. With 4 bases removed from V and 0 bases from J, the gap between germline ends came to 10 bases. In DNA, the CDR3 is TGTGCCAGCAGTGTCAGGGACTATAGCAATCAGCCCCAGCATTTT. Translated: CASSVRDYSNQPQHF.